These 3 T cell receptor beta chains originate from one sample sequenced in a study of monozygotic twins with inflammatory bowel disease. For each CDR3 protein, TCRdb gives one entry from its re-call of the 5' RACE reads, without DNA. The sample has fewer than 550,000 distinct CDR3 sequences. Sequencing was performed on blood. The source of these receptors is a human donor with ulcerative colitis or Crohn's disease, or a healthy co-twin of an affected twin (not recorded which).

The rearrangement uses TRBV10-3 and TRBJ2-1; TCRdb outputs TRBD2, but without DNA this stays unchecked. This CDR3 contains 13 residues. The V gene's germline CDR1 is ENHRY and CDR2 SYGVKD. The CDR3 region is CASGTSLDNEQFF.

This sequence joins TRBV20-1 and TRBJ1-4; no DNA is available, so the TRBD1 call from TCRdb remains unchecked. From germline, CDR1 is DFQATT and CDR2 SNEGSKA (reference sequence). CDR3 length equals 15 residues. The CDR3 region is CSARDRGTGREKLFF.

J is TRBJ2-2 and V is TRBV20-1; the TRBD1 assignment by TCRdb is unverifiable without DNA. Germline CDR1 is DFQATT and CDR2 is SNEGSKA (reference sequence). The CDR3 runs 14 residues. CDR3 protein: CSASQGGHTGELFF.